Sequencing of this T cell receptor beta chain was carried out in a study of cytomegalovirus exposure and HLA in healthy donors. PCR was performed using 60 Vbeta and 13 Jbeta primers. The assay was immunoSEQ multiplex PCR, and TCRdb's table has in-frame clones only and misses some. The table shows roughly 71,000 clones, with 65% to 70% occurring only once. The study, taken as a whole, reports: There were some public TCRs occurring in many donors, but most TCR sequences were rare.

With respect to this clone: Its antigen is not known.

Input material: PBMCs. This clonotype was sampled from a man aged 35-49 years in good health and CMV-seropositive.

This chain's CDR3 is CASSGAGGRGGYTF. The CDR3, as DNA: TGCGCCAGCAGCGGGGCAGGGGGGAGAGGGGGCTACACCTTC. J is TRBJ1-2 and V is TRBV4-1; 7 bases line up with TRBD1. CDR3 length equals 14 residues. Germline V gene data show CDR1 as MGHRA and CDR2 as YSYEKL. V dropped 5 bases and J dropped 8; count of bases not matched to a gene: 11.